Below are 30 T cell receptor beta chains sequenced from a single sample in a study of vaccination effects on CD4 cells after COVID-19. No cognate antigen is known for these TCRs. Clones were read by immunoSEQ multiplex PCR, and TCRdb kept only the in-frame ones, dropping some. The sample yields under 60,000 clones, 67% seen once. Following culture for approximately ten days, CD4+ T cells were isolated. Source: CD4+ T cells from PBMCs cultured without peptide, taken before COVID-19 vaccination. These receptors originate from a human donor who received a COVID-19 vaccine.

Here the CDR3 DNA reads TGTGCCAGCAGTTTAAGGGACAGCGGGGAGCTGTTTTTT. Protein product: CASSLRDSGELFF. The V and J genes are TRBV27 and TRBJ2-2, with 7 positions matching TRBD1. V lost 2 bases, J lost 7 bases, and 1 base stayed unmatched. Germline values: CDR1 MNHEY, CDR2 SMNVEV (reference sequence). This CDR3 contains 13 residues.

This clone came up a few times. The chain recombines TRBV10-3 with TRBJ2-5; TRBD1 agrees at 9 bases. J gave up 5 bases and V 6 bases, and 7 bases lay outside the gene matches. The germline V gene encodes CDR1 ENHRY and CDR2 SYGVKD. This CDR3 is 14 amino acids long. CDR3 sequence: CAISGTGWVETQYF. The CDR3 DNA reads TGTGCCATCAGCGGGACAGGGTGGGTCGAGACCCAGTACTTC.

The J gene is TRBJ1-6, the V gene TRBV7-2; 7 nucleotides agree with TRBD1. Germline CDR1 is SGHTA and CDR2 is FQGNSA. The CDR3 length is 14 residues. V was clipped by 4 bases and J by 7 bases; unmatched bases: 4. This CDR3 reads CASSSPGQNSPLHF. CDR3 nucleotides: TGTGCCAGCAGCTCTCCGGGACAGAATTCACCCCTCCACTTT.

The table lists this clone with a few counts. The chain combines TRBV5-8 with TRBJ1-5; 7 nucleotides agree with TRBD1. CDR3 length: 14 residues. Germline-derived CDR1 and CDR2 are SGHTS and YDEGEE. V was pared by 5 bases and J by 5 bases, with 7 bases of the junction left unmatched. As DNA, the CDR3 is TGTGCCAGCAGACCGACAGGGTGGGATCAGCCCCAGCATTTT. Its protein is CASRPTGWDQPQHF.

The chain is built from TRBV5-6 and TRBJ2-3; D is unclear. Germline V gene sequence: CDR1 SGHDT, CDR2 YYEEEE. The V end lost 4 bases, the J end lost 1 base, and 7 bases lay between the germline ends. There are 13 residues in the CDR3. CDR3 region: CASSDRGTDTQYF. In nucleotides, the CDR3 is TGTGCCAGCAGCGATAGGGGCACAGATACGCAGTATTTT.

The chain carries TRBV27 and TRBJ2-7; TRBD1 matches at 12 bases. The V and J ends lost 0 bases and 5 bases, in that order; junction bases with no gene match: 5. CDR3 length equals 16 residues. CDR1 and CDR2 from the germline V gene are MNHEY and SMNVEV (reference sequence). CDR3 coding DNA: TGTGCCAGCAGTTTATCCACCGGGACAGGGGGCAACGAGCAGTACTTC. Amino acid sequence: CASSLSTGTGGNEQYF.

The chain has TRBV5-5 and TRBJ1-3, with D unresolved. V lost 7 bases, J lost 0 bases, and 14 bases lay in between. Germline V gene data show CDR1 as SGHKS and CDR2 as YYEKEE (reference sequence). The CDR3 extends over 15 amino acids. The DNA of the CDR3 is TGTGCCAGCGTCCCGGTCGGGAGCTCTGGAAACACCATATATTTT. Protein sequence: CASVPVGSSGNTIYF. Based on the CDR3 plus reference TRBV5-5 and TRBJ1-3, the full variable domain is DAGVTQSPTHLIKTRGQQVTLRCSPISGHKSVSWYQQVLGQGPQFIFQYYEKEERGRGNFPDRFSARQFPNYSSELNVNALLLGDSALYLCASVPVGSSGNTIYFGEGSWLTVV.

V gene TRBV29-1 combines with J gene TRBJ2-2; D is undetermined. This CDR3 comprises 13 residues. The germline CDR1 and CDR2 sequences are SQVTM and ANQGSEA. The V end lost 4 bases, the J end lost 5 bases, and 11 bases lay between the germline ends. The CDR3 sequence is CSVGGSTTGELFF. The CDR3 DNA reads TGCAGCGTTGGTGGGTCAACTACCGGGGAGCTGTTTTTT.

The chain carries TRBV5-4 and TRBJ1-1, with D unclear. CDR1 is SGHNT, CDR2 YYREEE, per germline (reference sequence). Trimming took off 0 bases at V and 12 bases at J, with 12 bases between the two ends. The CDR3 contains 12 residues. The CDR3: CASSLVMGETFF. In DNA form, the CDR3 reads TGTGCCAGCAGCTTGGTAATGGGCGAAACTTTCTTT.

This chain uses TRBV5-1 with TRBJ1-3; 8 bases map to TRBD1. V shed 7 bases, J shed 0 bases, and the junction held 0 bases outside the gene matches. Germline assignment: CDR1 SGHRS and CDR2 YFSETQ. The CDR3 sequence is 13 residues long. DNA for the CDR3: TGCGCCAGCCAGGGGGCCTCTGGAAACACCATATATTTT. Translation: CASQGASGNTIYF.

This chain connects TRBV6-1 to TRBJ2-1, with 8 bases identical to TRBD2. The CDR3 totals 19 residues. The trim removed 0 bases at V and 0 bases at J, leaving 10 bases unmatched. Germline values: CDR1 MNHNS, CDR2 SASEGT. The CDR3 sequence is CASSEAWGSGAHSYNEQFF. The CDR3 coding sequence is TGTGCCAGCAGTGAAGCTTGGGGTAGCGGGGCCCACTCCTACAATGAGCAGTTCTTC.

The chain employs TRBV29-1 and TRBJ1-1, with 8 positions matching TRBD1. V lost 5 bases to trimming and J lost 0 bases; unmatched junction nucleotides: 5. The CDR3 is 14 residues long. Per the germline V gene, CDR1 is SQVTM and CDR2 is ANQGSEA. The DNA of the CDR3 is TGCAGCGTTCATCAGGGGGCCGTGAACACTGAAGCTTTCTTT. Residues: CSVHQGAVNTEAFF.

The CDR3 region is CASRGGVYTEAFF. As DNA, the CDR3 is TGTGCCAGCAGAGGGGGTGTTTACACTGAAGCTTTCTTT. The chain links TRBV6-5 to TRBJ1-1; weak D call: TRBD1 (6 bases). CDR1 MNHEY and CDR2 SVGAGI come from the germline V gene. The CDR3 spans 13 residues. Trimming stripped 6 bases from V and 3 bases from J, with 11 bases between.

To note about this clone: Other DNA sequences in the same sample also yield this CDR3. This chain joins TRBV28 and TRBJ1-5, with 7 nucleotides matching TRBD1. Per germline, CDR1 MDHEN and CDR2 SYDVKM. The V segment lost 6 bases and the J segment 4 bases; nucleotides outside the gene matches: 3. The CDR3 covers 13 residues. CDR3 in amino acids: CASSSGGNQPQHF. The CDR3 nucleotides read TGTGCCAGCAGCTCAGGGGGTAATCAGCCCCAGCATTTT.

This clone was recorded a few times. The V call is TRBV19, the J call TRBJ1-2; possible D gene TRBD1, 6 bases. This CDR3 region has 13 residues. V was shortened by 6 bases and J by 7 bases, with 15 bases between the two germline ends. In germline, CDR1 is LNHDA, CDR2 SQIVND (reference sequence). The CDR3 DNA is TGTGCCAGTAGAAGCCGGGGGGCAGGTGGCTACACCTTC. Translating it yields CASRSRGAGGYTF.

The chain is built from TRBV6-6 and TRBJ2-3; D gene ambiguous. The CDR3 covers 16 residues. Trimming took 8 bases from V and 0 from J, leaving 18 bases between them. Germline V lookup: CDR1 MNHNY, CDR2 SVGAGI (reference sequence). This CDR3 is CASAQTGPPSTDTQYF. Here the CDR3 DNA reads TGTGCCAGCGCCCAGACTGGCCCCCCTAGCACAGATACGCAGTATTTT.

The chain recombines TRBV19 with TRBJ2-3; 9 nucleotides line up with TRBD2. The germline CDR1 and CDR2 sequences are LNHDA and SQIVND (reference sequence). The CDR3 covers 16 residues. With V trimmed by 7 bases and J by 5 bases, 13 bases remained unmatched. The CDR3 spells CASKTTSGTLGDTQYF. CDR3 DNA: TGTGCCAGTAAAACGACTAGCGGTACCCTGGGAGATACGCAGTATTTT. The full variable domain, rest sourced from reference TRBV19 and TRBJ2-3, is DGGITQSPKYLFRKEGQNVTLSCEQNLNHDAMYWYRQDPGQGLRLIYYSQIVNDFQKGDIAEGYSVSREKKESFPLTVTSAQKNPTAFYLCASKTTSGTLGDTQYFGPGTRLTVL.

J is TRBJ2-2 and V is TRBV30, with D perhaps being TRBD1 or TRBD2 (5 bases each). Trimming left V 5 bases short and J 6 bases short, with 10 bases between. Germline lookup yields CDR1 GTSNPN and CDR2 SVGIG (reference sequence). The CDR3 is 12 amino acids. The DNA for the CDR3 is TGTGCCTGGCTGGGGACCCCCGGGGAGCTGTTTTTT. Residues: CAWLGTPGELFF.

CDR3 region: CASSLWTENTEAFF. The DNA for the CDR3 is TGTGCCAGCAGCCTATGGACGGAGAACACTGAAGCTTTCTTT. The genes are TRBV14 and TRBJ1-1, with D unresolved. Trimming shortened V by 4 bases and J by 1 base, and 10 bases separated the two germline ends. CDR1 is SGHDN and CDR2 is FVKESK in the germline V gene. The CDR3 contains 14 residues.

CDR3 bases: TGTGCCAGCACCCGGGCCCCCCGGGAGGCTTTCTTT. This codes for CASTRAPREAFF. The genes are TRBV6-5 and TRBJ1-1; D is uncertain. V was pared by 7 bases and J by 11 bases, with 17 bases between. This CDR3 is built from 12 residues. Germline V gives CDR1 MNHEY, CDR2 SVGAGI.

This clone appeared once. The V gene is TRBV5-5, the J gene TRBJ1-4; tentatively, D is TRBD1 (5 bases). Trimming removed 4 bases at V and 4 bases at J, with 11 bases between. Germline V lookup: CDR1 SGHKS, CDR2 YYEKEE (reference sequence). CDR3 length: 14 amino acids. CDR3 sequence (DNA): TGTGCCAGCAGCAAGCAGGGAAATAATGAAAAACTGTTTTTT. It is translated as CASSKQGNNEKLFF.

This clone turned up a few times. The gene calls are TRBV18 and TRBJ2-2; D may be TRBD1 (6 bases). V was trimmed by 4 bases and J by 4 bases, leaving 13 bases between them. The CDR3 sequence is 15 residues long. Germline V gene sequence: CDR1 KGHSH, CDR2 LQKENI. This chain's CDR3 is CASSLAQGFTGELFF. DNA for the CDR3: TGTGCCAGCTCACTAGCACAGGGTTTCACCGGGGAGCTGTTTTTT.

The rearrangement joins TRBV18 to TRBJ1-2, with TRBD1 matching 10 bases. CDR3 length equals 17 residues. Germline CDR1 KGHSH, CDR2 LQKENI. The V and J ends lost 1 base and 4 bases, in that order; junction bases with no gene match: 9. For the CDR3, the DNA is TGTGCCAGCTCACCACAGGACAGGGGGAGTATAAGCTATGGCTACACCTTC. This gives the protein CASSPQDRGSISYGYTF.

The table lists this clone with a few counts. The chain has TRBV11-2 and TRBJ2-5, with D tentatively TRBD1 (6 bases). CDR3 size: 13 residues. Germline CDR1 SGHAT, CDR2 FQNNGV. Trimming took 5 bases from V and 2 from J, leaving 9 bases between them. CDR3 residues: CASSIGQQETQYF. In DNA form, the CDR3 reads TGTGCCAGCAGCATAGGACAGCAAGAGACCCAGTACTTC. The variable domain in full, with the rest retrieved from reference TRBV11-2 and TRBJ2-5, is EAGVAQSPRYKIIEKRQSVAFWCNPISGHATLYWYQQILGQGPKLLIQFQNNGVVDDSQLPKDRFSAERLKGVDSTLKIQPAKLEDSAVYLCASSIGQQETQYFGPGTRLLVL.

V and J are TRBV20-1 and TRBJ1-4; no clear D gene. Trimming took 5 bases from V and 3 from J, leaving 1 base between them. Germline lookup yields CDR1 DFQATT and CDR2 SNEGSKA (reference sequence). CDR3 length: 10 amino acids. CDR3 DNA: TGCAGTGCTGCTAATGAAAAACTGTTTTTT. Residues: CSAANEKLFF.

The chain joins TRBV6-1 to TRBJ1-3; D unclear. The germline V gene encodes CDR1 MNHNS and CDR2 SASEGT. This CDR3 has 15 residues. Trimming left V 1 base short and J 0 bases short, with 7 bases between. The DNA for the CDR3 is TGTGCCAGCAGTGAAGGCCCGAGCTCTGGAAACACCATATATTTT. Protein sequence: CASSEGPSSGNTIYF.

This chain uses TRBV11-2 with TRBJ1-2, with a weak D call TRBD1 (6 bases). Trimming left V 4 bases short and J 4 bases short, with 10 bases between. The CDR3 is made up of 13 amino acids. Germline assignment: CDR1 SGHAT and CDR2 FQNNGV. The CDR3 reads CASSWGPTYGYTF. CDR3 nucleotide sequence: TGTGCCAGCAGCTGGGGGCCGACCTATGGCTACACCTTC.

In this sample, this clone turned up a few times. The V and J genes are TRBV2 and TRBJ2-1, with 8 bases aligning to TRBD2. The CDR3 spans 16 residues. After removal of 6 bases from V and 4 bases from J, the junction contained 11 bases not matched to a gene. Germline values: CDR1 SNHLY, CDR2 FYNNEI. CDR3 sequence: CASRATAGGIYNEQFF. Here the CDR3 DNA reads TGTGCCAGCAGAGCCACTGCGGGAGGCATATACAATGAGCAGTTCTTC.

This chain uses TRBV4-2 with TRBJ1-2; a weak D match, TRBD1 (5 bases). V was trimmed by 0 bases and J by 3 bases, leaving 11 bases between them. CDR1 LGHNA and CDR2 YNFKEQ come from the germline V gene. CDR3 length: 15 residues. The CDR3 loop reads CASSQDPGGDYGYTF. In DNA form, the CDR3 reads TGTGCCAGCAGCCAAGATCCTGGGGGGGACTATGGCTACACCTTC.

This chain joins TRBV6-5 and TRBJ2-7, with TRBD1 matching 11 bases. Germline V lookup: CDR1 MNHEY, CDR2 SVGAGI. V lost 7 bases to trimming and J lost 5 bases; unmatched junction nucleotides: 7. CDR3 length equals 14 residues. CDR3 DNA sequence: TGTGCCAGCACACGGACAGGGGGCAACGACGAGCAGTACTTC. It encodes CASTRTGGNDEQYF.